Presented here are 30 T cell receptor beta chains from one specimen sequenced in a study of T cells expressing NK-cell markers. Reanalyzing the 5' RACE reads, TCRdb keeps one entry per CDR3 protein, without DNA. In all, the sample yields some 190,000 distinct CDR3 sequences. Material: blood T cells: a sorted CD56 or NKG2C T cell subset, CD4+ or CD8+ T cells, or bulk PBMC T cells (not recorded which). The receptors originated from a man between 18 and 69 years old in good health.

The CDR3 spells CASSSGLLDTQYF. The rearrangement joins TRBV27 to TRBJ2-3; as DNA is missing, the TRBD2 call by TCRdb cannot be tested. The CDR3 covers 13 residues. The germline V gene has CDR1 MNHEY and CDR2 SMNVEV (reference sequence).

The CDR3: CASSIDGGGSNTEAFF. The chain uses TRBV19 and TRBJ1-1; the D call from TCRdb, TRBD1, cannot be confirmed without DNA. In germline, CDR1 is LNHDA, CDR2 SQIVND (reference sequence). CDR3 length: 16 residues.

V and J are TRBV5-1 and TRBJ2-7. The CDR3 runs 13 residues. Per germline, CDR1 SGHRS and CDR2 YFSETQ. This CDR3 reads CASSYTRSYEQYF.

The V gene is TRBV6-2 or TRBV6-3, the J gene TRBJ2-5; TCRdb outputs TRBD1, but without DNA this stays unchecked. Germline CDR1 is MNHEY and CDR2 is SVGEGT. The CDR3 contains 13 residues. Here the CDR3 reads CASSTGTKETQYF.

This chain links TRBV5-1 with TRBJ2-3; TCRdb designates TRBD2, a call that cannot be tested without DNA. This CDR3 contains 16 residues. Germline V gives CDR1 SGHRS, CDR2 YFSETQ. The CDR3 sequence is CASSPLAGGTTDTQYF.

The rearrangement joins TRBV2 to TRBJ2-2; the TCRdb D gene call, TRBD1, has no DNA to confirm it. The CDR3 is 16 amino acids. Per germline, CDR1 SNHLY and CDR2 FYNNEI. The CDR3 loop reads CASSEEDRANTGELFF.

The chain carries TRBV12-3 or TRBV12-4 and TRBJ2-5; absent DNA, TCRdb's TRBD2 call cannot be checked. The CDR3 totals 15 residues. The CDR3 here is CASSYVQTSGETQYF.

This chain connects TRBV6-4 to TRBJ2-7; TCRdb selects TRBD1, and the lack of DNA leaves this call unchecked. Looked up from germline, CDR1 is MRHNA and CDR2 is SNTAGT. CDR3 length: 17 residues. CDR3 protein: CASSDSRGRVTTYEQYF.

The V call is TRBV27, the J call TRBJ2-1; TCRdb reports TRBD1, a call that lacks DNA to check it against. The CDR3 has 12 residues. The germline gives CDR1 MNHEY, CDR2 SMNVEV (reference sequence). The CDR3 sequence: CASAPTVNEQFF.

CDR3 region: CAWNRGKNIQYF. The chain is built from TRBV30 and TRBJ2-4; TCRdb gives TRBD1 as the D gene, but with no DNA this cannot be confirmed. The CDR3 is 12 residues long. Germline V CDR1 and CDR2: GTSNPN, SVGIG (reference sequence). Looking up the rest from reference TRBV30 and TRBJ2-4 gives the full variable domain: SQTIHQWPATLVQPVGSPLSLECTVEGTSNPNLYWYRQAAGRGLQLLFYSVGIGQISSEVPQNLSASRPQDRQFILSSKKLLLSDSGFYLCAWNRGKNIQYFGAGTRLSVL.

The chain couples TRBV14 to TRBJ2-7; TCRdb's assignment of TRBD2 cannot be checked, as there is no DNA. Germline V gene sequence: CDR1 SGHDN, CDR2 FVKESK. This CDR3 has 18 amino acids. The CDR3 region is CASSQGTSGGLYSYEQYF.

The CDR3 is CAWSEPGSPDDEQFF. The chain recombines TRBV30 with TRBJ2-1. The CDR3 runs to 15 residues. Per the germline V gene, CDR1 is GTSNPN and CDR2 is SVGIG (reference sequence).

This chain uses TRBV20-1 with TRBJ1-5; lacking DNA, the TRBD1 call made by TCRdb goes unchecked. Looked up from germline, CDR1 is DFQATT and CDR2 is SNEGSKA (reference sequence). CDR3 length: 14 residues. The CDR3 reads CSARDGTGGQPQHF.

The chain's CDR3 is CASSIAGGTGELFF. The J gene is TRBJ2-2, the V gene TRBV19; the D call from TCRdb, TRBD1, cannot be confirmed without DNA. Germline CDR1 LNHDA, CDR2 SQIVND (reference sequence). The CDR3 has 14 amino acids. Full variable domain (outside the CDR3, taken from reference TRBV19 and TRBJ2-2): DGGITQSPKYLFRKEGQNVTLSCEQNLNHDAMYWYRQDPGQGLRLIYYSQIVNDFQKGDIAEGYSVSREKKESFPLTVTSAQKNPTAFYLCASSIAGGTGELFFGEGSRLTVL.

The rearrangement uses TRBV20-1 and TRBJ2-5; TCRdb designates TRBD1, a call that cannot be tested without DNA. The germline V gene encodes CDR1 DFQATT and CDR2 SNEGSKA (reference sequence). The CDR3 totals 12 residues. The CDR3 loop is CSARQGRETQYF.

V usage is TRBV7-2 and J usage is TRBJ2-3. The CDR3 is made up of 13 amino acids. Germline V gives CDR1 SGHTA, CDR2 FQGNSA. CDR3 loop: CASSSLLQDTQYF. The full variable domain, with the rest looked up from reference TRBV7-2 and TRBJ2-3, is GAGVSQSPSNKVTEKGKDVELRCDPISGHTALYWYRQSLGQGLEFLIYFQGNSAPDKSGLPSDRFSAERTGGSVSTLTIQRTQQEDSAVYLCASSSLLQDTQYFGPGTRLTVL.

The chain's CDR3 is CASSISTGSWDEQFF. The genes are TRBV27 and TRBJ2-1; there is no DNA to check the TCRdb D call of TRBD1. This CDR3 comprises 15 residues. The germline CDR1 and CDR2 sequences are MNHEY and SMNVEV (reference sequence).

V usage is TRBV3-1 and J usage is TRBJ1-4. The germline V gene has CDR1 LGHDT and CDR2 YNNKEL (reference sequence). CDR3 length: 17 residues. The CDR3 here is CASSASLGRGENEKLFF.

The CDR3: CASKTFREAGPTGELFF. The chain joins TRBV6-1 to TRBJ2-2; lacking DNA, the TRBD1 call made by TCRdb goes unchecked. CDR3 size: 17 residues. The germline V gene encodes CDR1 MNHNS and CDR2 SASEGT.

The chain carries TRBV5-5 and TRBJ2-7; absent DNA, TCRdb's TRBD1 call cannot be checked. CDR1 and CDR2 (germline): SGHKS, YYEKEE (reference sequence). CDR3 length: 15 residues. CDR3 region: CASSLWDRGTYEQYF.

V and J are TRBV2 and TRBJ1-6. The CDR3 has 12 residues. Germline V CDR1 and CDR2: SNHLY, FYNNEI. The CDR3 here is CASRVHNSPLHF.

The chain recombines TRBV4-2 with TRBJ1-5; TCRdb outputs TRBD1, but without DNA this stays unchecked. This CDR3 contains 16 residues. Germline V gives CDR1 LGHNA, CDR2 YNFKEQ. CDR3 region: CASSQGGQGLWKPQHF.

V and J are TRBV6-5 and TRBJ1-1; lacking DNA, the TRBD1 call made by TCRdb goes unchecked. Germline assignment: CDR1 MNHEY and CDR2 SVGAGI. The CDR3 contains 16 residues. The CDR3 here is CASTTPGLGGSTEAFF.

This sequence joins TRBV20-1 and TRBJ2-5. The CDR3 has 14 amino acids. CDR1 and CDR2 (germline): DFQATT, SNEGSKA (reference sequence). The CDR3 loop is CSARVFLNQETQYF.

The genes are TRBV6-5 and TRBJ2-3; TCRdb's D call of TRBD2 is untestable without DNA. The CDR3 consists of 17 residues. Per germline, CDR1 MNHEY and CDR2 SVGAGI. The CDR3 reads CASSYLGTSGVPDTQYF.

The CDR3 is CATSDSETGSRETQYF. The V gene is TRBV24-1, the J gene TRBJ2-5; the TRBD1 assignment by TCRdb is unverifiable without DNA. CDR1 is KGHDR, CDR2 SFDVKD, per germline. CDR3 length: 16 residues.

The rearrangement uses TRBV2 and TRBJ2-1; TCRdb outputs TRBD2, but without DNA this stays unchecked. Per germline, CDR1 SNHLY and CDR2 FYNNEI. This CDR3 contains 16 residues. The CDR3 reads CASSVSLAEIYNEQFF.

The genes are TRBV3-1 and TRBJ2-1. This CDR3 has 16 residues. The germline CDR1 and CDR2 sequences are LGHDT and YNNKEL (reference sequence). CDR3 region: CASSQDLGTDFYEQFF.

The CDR3 sequence: CASSLERGTTEAFF. The rearrangement links TRBV5-4 to TRBJ1-1. This CDR3 is built from 14 residues. Germline V gives CDR1 SGHNT, CDR2 YYREEE (reference sequence).

The V gene is TRBV2, the J gene TRBJ2-7; the TCRdb call, TRBD1, lacks DNA for checking. This CDR3 has 15 residues. Per germline, CDR1 SNHLY and CDR2 FYNNEI. The CDR3 loop reads CASIPGQGRYYEQYF.